The clone carrying this T cell receptor beta chain was detected only a few times. Its specificity is unknown. The data are from a study of metastatic and nonmetastatic thyroid tumors. Study background: Samples came from malignant and benign thyroid patients, and repertoires were compared across blood and tumor or nodule tissue. Notes on the study in general: Within blood and tumor, benign nodules reportedly had significantly lower TCR beta diversity than malignant thyroid tumors did.

Trimming stripped 7 bases from V and 4 bases from J, with 13 bases between. Germline V gene sequence: CDR1 MDHEN, CDR2 SYDVKM. CDR3 length equals 14 residues. Treatment of any kind had been given to no patient before thyroid surgery. In the authors' methods: To classify distant metastasis in papillary thyroid cancer, a model was built from CDR3 differences across clinicopathological groups. TCRdb used MiXCR to call clones anew from the PCR reads. The V and J calls were determined by TCRdb, not by the authors. The data show 13,000 or so clones, 20% to 30% seen once. The origin of this receptor is a female donor with papillary thyroid cancer or a benign thyroid nodule (not recorded which). Some clones in this sample may be carry-over from other donors' samples. The chain uses TRBV28 and TRBJ1-4; D is possibly TRBD1 (6 bases). The source material was adjacent normal tissue. This CDR3 is CASTGGTYNEKLFF. The CDR3 DNA is TGTGCCAGCACTGGCGGGACATATAATGAAAAACTGTTTTTT. The full variable domain, its missing parts supplied by reference TRBV28 and TRBJ1-4, is DVKVTQSSRYLVKRTGEKVFLECVQDMDHENMFWYRQDPGLGLRLIYFSYDVKMKEKGDIPEGYSVSREKKERFSLILESASTNQTSMYLCASTGGTYNEKLFFGSGTQLSVL.